These T cell receptor beta chains were read from a single sample in a study of T cell responses to AZD1222 COVID-19 vaccine. The repertoire was sequenced with immunoSEQ multiplex PCR; TCRdb's copy has only in-frame clones and lacks some. The sample lists tens of thousands of clones, around nine tenths occurring once. This specimen was peripheral blood, taken on day 0 of AZD1222 vaccination. The receptors were sampled from an adult in good health. Both conserved end residues are part of each CDR3. A D gene is named only where the DNA matches it firmly. For some rows the clone size is stated as once, few or many, or as a class when expanded; others skip it.

d_gene | j_gene | len | v_gene | abundance | CDR3aa | CDR3nt
TRBD1 | TRBJ2-3 | 16 | TRBV19 | - | CASSIADRGSTDTQYF | TGTGCCAGTAGTATAGCGGACAGGGGTAGCACAGATACGCAGTATTTT
TRBD2 | TRBJ2-1 | 15 | TRBV2 | - | CASSLTSSPGNEQFF | TGTGCCAGCAGTTTGACTAGCTCCCCAGGAAATGAACAGTTCTTC
- | TRBJ2-7 | 13 | TRBV11-2 | - | CASSLDVAYEQYF | TGTGCCAGCAGCTTAGACGTAGCCTACGAGCAGTACTTC
- | TRBJ1-2 | 14 | TRBV2 | - | CASRTDGTDYGYTF | TGTGCCAGCAGAACCGATGGGACGGACTATGGCTACACCTTC
- | TRBJ1-1 | 14 | TRBV9 | - | CASSVSSANTEAFF | TGTGCCAGCAGCGTAAGTTCCGCGAACACTGAAGCTTTCTTT
- | TRBJ2-1 | 13 | TRBV2 | - | CASSTGTVGEQFF | TGTGCCAGCAGTACCGGGACGGTTGGTGAGCAGTTCTTC
- | TRBJ1-4 | 14 | TRBV19 | - | CASSIGGNNEKLFF | TGTGCCAGTAGTATTGGTGGCAACAATGAAAAACTGTTTTTT
- | TRBJ2-7 | 11 | TRBV5-6 | once | CASSLYYEQYF | TGTGCCAGCAGCTTATACTACGAGCAGTACTTC
- | TRBJ2-1 | 16 | TRBV19 | - | CASSIGAGFGGNEQFF | TGTGCCAGTAGTATAGGTGCGGGGTTTGGAGGAAATGAGCAGTTCTTC
- | TRBJ2-1 | 15 | TRBV7-2 | - | CASSLASAAYNEQFF | TGTGCCAGCAGCTTAGCCAGCGCTGCCTACAATGAGCAGTTCTTC
- | TRBJ1-5 | 13 | TRBV15 | - | CATRRERGQPQHF | TGTGCCACCAGACGGGAACGGGGTCAGCCCCAGCATTTT
- | TRBJ1-2 | 12 | TRBV19 | - | CASSTGDYGYTF | TGTGCCAGTAGTACAGGGGACTATGGCTACACCTTC
- | TRBJ2-7 | 11 | TRBV5-1 | - | CASSPGYEQYF | TGCGCCAGCAGCCCGGGCTACGAGCAGTACTTC
- | TRBJ1-2 | 14 | TRBV29-1 | - | CSVARWGDNYGYTF | TGCAGCGTTGCCCGATGGGGGGACAACTATGGCTACACCTTC
- | TRBJ2-2 | 15 | TRBV5-4 | - | CASSNRDEKTGELFF | TGTGCCAGCAGCAACCGGGACGAAAAGACCGGGGAGCTGTTTTTT
- | TRBJ2-2 | 12 | TRBV7-2 | - | CASSLEVGELFF | TGTGCCAGCAGCTTAGAGGTCGGGGAGCTGTTTTTT
- | TRBJ1-1 | 15 | TRBV7-6 | - | CASSLAGRGSTEAFF | TGTGCCAGCAGCTTAGCCGGTAGGGGTTCCACTGAAGCTTTCTTT
- | TRBJ2-7 | 12 | TRBV11-2 | - | CASSLDRYEQYF | TGTGCCAGCAGCCTGGACCGGTACGAGCAGTACTTC
- | TRBJ1-3 | 14 | TRBV11-2 | - | CASSKTAPGNTIYF | TGTGCCAGCAGCAAGACAGCACCTGGAAACACCATATATTTT
- | TRBJ1-6 | 15 | TRBV7-2 | - | CASSGGGVYNSPLHF | TGTGCCAGCAGCGGGGGGGGTGTGTATAATTCACCCCTCCACTTT
- | TRBJ2-7 | 14 | TRBV6-2/TRBV6-3 | - | CASSRSGPVYEQYF | TGTGCCAGCAGCCGGTCGGGACCCGTATACGAGCAGTACTTC
- | TRBJ1-2 | 14 | TRBV10-2 | - | CAAWVGRTNYGYTF | TGCGCCGCTTGGGTTGGGCGGACAAACTATGGCTACACCTTC